This T cell receptor beta chain was found in a study of relationships among human T cell subsets (dated by TCRdb to 2010 to 2012). Some background on the complete study: The study sequenced eight distinct T cell populations from blood: pan T, CD8 cytotoxic, regulatory, Th1, Th2, naive plus transitional, activated and memory cells.

V loses 8 bases of germline sequence and J loses 7 bases, and the interval between the two ends is 15 bases. The CDR3, cysteine through phenylalanine, is 13 amino acids long. Just CDR3 DNA is preserved here, 39 bases in frame from base 1. From the germline V gene, CDR1 is MDHEN and CDR2 is SYDVKM. With respect to this clonotype: Its antigen is currently not known. No much larger clone is present one base from it, and per-base qualities are unavailable.

What the work shows at the level of the full study, not this receptor alone: Substantial CDR3 sharing among Th1, Th2 and regulatory T cells was interpreted as suggesting stochastic cell fate choices. While more than 50% of CD8+ cytotoxic sequences came from clones with more than 100 reads, the regulatory and Th2 subsets had few clones of that kind. The seven subsets showed no statistically significant differences in V, D and J usage, CDR3 length, or N-nucleotide additions. A CD4+CD8+ double-positive population could not be excluded by the bead-based sorting.

Memory T cells were selected as CD45RA-RO+ cells with anti-CD45RO beads from the CD45RA-negative fraction. T cell subsets were isolated with Miltenyi superparamagnetic beads coated with subset-specific monoclonal antibodies. All T cell populations were isolated from peripheral blood. Ficoll separation was used to obtain mononuclear cells from whole blood, after which anti-CD14 microbeads were used to deplete monocytes. Isolated cell populations were immediately resuspended in RNAprotect reagent. Library preparation was by multiplex PCR. Sequencing took place on a 454 GS FLX. TCR alpha and beta CDR3 regions were amplified from mRNA by semiquantitative ARM-PCR. In ARM-PCR, tagged nested gene-specific primers were used first, and exponential amplification was then carried out by communal superprimers. Nested primers were removed by exonuclease before the second amplification round on first-round PCR products. Sequencing of the amplicons was performed on the 454 platform, which allows millions of DNA fragments to be sequenced rapidly without cloning bias. A read mappable to both V and J germline segments was defined as an effective read. Turning to the authors' computational methods: IRmap was used to assign reads to germline V, D and J segments, relying on pyromap, a Smith-Waterman modification adapted to 454 sequencing errors. Cutoffs set at the 99th percentile of alignment scores from simulated random sequences were applied to filter D-beta assignments. CDR3 was defined as the amino acids lying between the conserved V-segment Y[YFLI]C motif and the J-segment [FW]GXGT motif. A compound Poisson process model, previously applied to large-scale EST data, was used to estimate repertoire diversity. A procedure for detecting cross-contamination was used to argue that sample contamination was not the source of the shared CDR3s. Using fastp trimming at Q25 and MiXCR clonotype assembly, TCRdb reanalyzed the public sequencing data and kept in-frame beta chains. When rows share a CDR3 protein, they turn into one entry using the most common DNA and genes. None of the V and J calls come from the authors' own analysis; TCRdb made them. This sample has about 8,900 distinct CDR3 sequences in its table, and about 54% of those were observed once. The top ten hold under 6.5% of the sample.

This clonotype originated in a man aged 35 to 55 in good health. The chain couples TRBV28 to TRBJ1-5; no D segment can be confidently identified. Sequenced input: memory T cells sorted from blood. The intended sense of this specimen's cell subset or site label: CD45RA-RO+ memory T cells. CDR3 sequence: CASGPPQEQPQHF. The DNA is as follows: TGTGCCAGCGGCCCACCCCAGGAACAGCCCCAGCATTTT.